The 7 T cell receptor beta chains below were found in one sample sequenced in a study of CD8+ T cells in alopecia areata. As the sequencing template, cDNA was produced by extracting RNA and reverse transcribing it. This table comes from immunoSEQ multiplex PCR, and its TCRdb copy is limited to in-frame clones, with some not included. The sample records 100,000 to 140,000 clones, roughly 84% being singletons. The treatment is: oral pan-JAK inhibitor, 5-10 mg twice daily. The starting material was CD8+ T cells sorted from blood, obtained at week 24, from a patient treated with tofacitinib. These TCRs come from a human donor with alopecia areata.

This chain links TRBV7-9 with TRBJ2-5, with 10 bases identical to TRBD2. The germline V gene has CDR1 SEHNR and CDR2 FQNEAQ (reference sequence). The CDR3 runs 16 residues. Losses at the gene ends were 0 bases for V and 5 bases for J; bases not matched to a gene: 6. In DNA form, the CDR3 reads TGTGCCAGCAGCTTAGCAGTTAGCGGGGGGATTGAGACCCAGTACTTC. It encodes CASSLAVSGGIETQYF.

The rearrangement joins TRBV19 to TRBJ2-7, with D maybe TRBD2 (6 bases). Germline V CDR1 and CDR2: LNHDA, SQIVND (reference sequence). This CDR3 comprises 13 residues. The ends were cut back, 5 bases at V and 5 bases at J, with 13 bases in the middle. DNA of the CDR3: TGTGCCAGTAGTTTGGGACTTATCCACGAGCAGTACTTC. It translates to CASSLGLIHEQYF. The full variable domain, its missing parts supplied by reference TRBV19 and TRBJ2-7, is DGGITQSPKYLFRKEGQNVTLSCEQNLNHDAMYWYRQDPGQGLRLIYYSQIVNDFQKGDIAEGYSVSREKKESFPLTVTSAQKNPTAFYLCASSLGLIHEQYFGPGTRLTVT.

V and J are TRBV6-1 and TRBJ2-3, with D perhaps matching TRBD2 (6 bases). Trimming removed 0 bases from V and 5 bases from J, with 21 bases in between. Germline V gene sequence: CDR1 MNHNS, CDR2 SASEGT. The CDR3 consists of 18 residues. The CDR3 sequence is CASSEASVAEWGEDTQYF. The CDR3 nucleotides read TGTGCCAGCAGTGAAGCATCGGTGGCGGAATGGGGGGAAGATACGCAGTATTTT.

V and J are TRBV6-5 and TRBJ2-2; the D gene is possibly TRBD1 (6 bases). The CDR3 is 14 amino acids. CDR1 is MNHEY and CDR2 is SVGAGI in the germline V gene. V was pared by 2 bases and J by 6 bases, with 10 bases between. CDR3 coding DNA: TGTGCCAGCAGTTACGGCGAGGGGGCCGGGGAGCTGTTTTTT. As protein: CASSYGEGAGELFF.

The gene calls are TRBV10-1 and TRBJ2-7; TRBD1 agrees at 7 bases. Germline CDR1 and CDR2: WNHNN and SYGVQD (reference sequence). Trimming took 4 bases from V and 7 from J; bases not matched to a gene: 7. The CDR3 loop spans 13 amino acids. CDR3 sequence (DNA): TGCGCCAGCAGTGTGGGGCCAGGGGGTGAGCAGTACTTC. It codes for CASSVGPGGEQYF.

This clone occurred a few times. The rearrangement uses TRBV5-6 and TRBJ2-3; 9 positions agree with TRBD2. Germline lookup yields CDR1 SGHDT and CDR2 YYEEEE. Losses at the gene ends were 0 bases for V and 3 bases for J; bases not matched to a gene: 8. This CDR3 region has 17 residues. The CDR3 sequence is CASSLGLAVTSTDTQYF. CDR3 coding DNA: TGTGCCAGCAGCTTGGGACTAGCGGTAACTTCTACAGATACGCAGTATTTT.

The J gene is TRBJ2-5, the V gene TRBV28, with D possibly matching TRBD1 (5 bases). The CDR3 totals 16 residues. With 5 bases removed from V and 3 bases from J, the gap between germline ends came to 19 bases. Per germline, CDR1 MDHEN and CDR2 SYDVKM. The CDR3 loop reads CASSPRHLGQEETQYF. CDR3 nucleotide sequence: TGTGCCAGCAGTCCCCGACATCTGGGGCAAGAAGAGACCCAGTACTTC.